This T cell receptor beta chain stems from a study of CD8 T cells in Susac syndrome. Random hexamers served to reverse transcribe roughly 0.5 to 1 ug RNA. Each CDR3 protein is one row after TCRdb ran MiXCR on the immunoSEQ multiplex PCR reads. The sample records some 300,000 distinct CDR3 sequences, approximately 90% being singletons. Germline CDR1 reads MNHEY; CDR2 reads SMNVEV (reference sequence). CDR3 size: 13 residues. The V end was cut by 3 bases, the J end by 9 bases, with 12 bases between. The count of this clonotype is one. The chain employs TRBV27 and TRBJ2-1; no firm D call. This receptor was taken from a human donor with multiple sclerosis. The sample consisted of CD8+ T cells from PBMCs. The CDR3 region has the DNA TGTGCCAGCAGTTTCGTTAGCCTCGGTGAGCAGTTCTTC. Amino acid sequence: CASSFVSLGEQFF.